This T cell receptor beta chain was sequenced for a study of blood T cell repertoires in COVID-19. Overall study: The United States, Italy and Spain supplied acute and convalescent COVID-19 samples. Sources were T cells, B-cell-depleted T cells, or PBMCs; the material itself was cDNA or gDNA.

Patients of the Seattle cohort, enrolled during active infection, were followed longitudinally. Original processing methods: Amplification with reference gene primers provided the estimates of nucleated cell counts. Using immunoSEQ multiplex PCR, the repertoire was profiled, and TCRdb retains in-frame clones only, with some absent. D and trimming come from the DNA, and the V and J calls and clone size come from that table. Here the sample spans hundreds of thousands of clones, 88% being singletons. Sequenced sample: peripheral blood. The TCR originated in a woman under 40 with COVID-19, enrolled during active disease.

The CDR3 loop is CASSFRLDSPLHF. Written as DNA, the CDR3 is TGTGCCAGCAGCTTCAGGCTTGATTCACCCCTCCACTTT. This sequence joins TRBV7-9 and TRBJ1-6; the D is unclear. The CDR3 runs 13 residues. Trimming stripped 3 bases from V and 8 bases from J, with 8 bases between. Germline V gene lookup returns CDR1 SEHNR and CDR2 FQNEAQ (reference sequence).